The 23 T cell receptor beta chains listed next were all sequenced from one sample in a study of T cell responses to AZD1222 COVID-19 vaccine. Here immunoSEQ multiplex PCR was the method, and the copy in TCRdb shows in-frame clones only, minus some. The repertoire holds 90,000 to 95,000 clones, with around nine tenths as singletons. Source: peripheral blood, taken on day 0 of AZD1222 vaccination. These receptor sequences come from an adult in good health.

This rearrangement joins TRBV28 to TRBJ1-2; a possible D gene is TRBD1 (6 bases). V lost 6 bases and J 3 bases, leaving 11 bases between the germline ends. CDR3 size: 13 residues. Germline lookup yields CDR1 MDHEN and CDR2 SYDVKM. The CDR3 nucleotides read TGTGCCAGCAGCAGGGACACCGACTATGGCTACACCTTC. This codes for CASSRDTDYGYTF.

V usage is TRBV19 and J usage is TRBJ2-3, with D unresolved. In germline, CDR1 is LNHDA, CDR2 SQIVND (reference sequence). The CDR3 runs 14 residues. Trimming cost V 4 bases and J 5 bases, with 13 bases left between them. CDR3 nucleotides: TGTGCCAGTAGTACCCCAGGAGCTGGAGATACGCAGTATTTT. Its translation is CASSTPGAGDTQYF.

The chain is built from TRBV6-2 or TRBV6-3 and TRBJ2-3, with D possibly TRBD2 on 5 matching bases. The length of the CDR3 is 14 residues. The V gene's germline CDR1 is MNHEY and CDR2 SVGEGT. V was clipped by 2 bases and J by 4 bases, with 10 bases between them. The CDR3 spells CASSYQLGSDTQYF. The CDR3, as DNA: TGTGCCAGCAGTTACCAACTAGGGTCAGATACGCAGTATTTT.

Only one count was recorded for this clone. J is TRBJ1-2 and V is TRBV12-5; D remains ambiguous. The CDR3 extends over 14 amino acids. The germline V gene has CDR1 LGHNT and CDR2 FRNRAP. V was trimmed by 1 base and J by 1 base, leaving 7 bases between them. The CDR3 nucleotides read TGTGCTAGTGGTTTGGGGCAGGTTAACTATGGCTACACCTTC. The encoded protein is CASGLGQVNYGYTF.

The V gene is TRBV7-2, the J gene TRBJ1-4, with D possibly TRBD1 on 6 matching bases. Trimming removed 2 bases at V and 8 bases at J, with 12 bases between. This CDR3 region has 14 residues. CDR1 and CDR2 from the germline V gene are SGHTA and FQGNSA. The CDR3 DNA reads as TGTGCCAGCAGCTTAATGGGGGCCGAGGAAAAACTGTTTTTT. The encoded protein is CASSLMGAEEKLFF.

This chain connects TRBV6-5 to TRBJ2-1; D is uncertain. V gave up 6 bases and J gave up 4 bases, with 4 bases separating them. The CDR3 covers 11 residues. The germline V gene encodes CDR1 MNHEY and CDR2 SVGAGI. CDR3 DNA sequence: TGTGCCAGCAGAGCTTACAATGAGCAGTTCTTC. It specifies CASRAYNEQFF.

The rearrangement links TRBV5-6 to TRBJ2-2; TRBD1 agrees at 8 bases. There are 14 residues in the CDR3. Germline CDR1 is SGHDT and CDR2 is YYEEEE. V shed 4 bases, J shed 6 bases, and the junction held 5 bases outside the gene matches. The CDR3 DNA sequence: TGTGCCAGCAGCCGGCCGGACAGGGCCGGGGAGCTGTTTTTT. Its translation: CASSRPDRAGELFF.

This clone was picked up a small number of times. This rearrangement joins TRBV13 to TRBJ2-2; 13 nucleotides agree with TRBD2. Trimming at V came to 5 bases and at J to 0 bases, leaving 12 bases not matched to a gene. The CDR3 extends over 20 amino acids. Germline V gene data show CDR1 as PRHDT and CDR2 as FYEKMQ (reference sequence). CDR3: CASSHLSGTSGIPNTGELFF. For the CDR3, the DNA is TGTGCCAGCAGCCACCTATCCGGGACTAGCGGGATTCCGAACACCGGGGAGCTGTTTTTT.

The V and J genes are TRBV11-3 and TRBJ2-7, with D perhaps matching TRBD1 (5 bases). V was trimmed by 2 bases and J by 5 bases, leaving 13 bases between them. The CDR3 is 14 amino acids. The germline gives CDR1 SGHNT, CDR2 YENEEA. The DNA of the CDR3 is TGTGCCAGCAGCTTAAGCCAGGGAATCAACGAGCAGTACTTC. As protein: CASSLSQGINEQYF.

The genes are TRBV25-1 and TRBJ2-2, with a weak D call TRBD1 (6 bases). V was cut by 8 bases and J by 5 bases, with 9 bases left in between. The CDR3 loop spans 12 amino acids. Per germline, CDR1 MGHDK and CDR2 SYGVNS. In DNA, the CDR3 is TGTGCCAGCCGAACAGGGACCGGGGAGCTGTTTTTT. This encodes CASRTGTGELFF.

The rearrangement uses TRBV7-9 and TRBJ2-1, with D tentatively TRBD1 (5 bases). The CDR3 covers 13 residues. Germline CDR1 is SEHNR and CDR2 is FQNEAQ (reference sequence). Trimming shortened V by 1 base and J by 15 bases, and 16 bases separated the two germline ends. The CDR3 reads CASSLGIKGQGFF. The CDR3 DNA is TGTGCCAGCAGCTTAGGAATAAAGGGGCAGGGGTTCTTC. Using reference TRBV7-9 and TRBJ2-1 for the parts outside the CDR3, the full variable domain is DTGVSQNPRHKITKRGQNVTFRCDPISEHNRLYWYRQTLGQGPEFLTYFQNEAQLEKSRLLSDRFSAERPKGSFSTLEIQRTEQGDSAMYLCASSLGIKGQGFFGPGTRLTVL.

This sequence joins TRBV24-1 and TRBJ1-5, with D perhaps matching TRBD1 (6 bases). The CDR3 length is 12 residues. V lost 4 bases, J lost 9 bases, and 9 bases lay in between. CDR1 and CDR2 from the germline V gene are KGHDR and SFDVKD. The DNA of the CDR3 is TGTGCCACCAGTGAAATGACAGGGCCCCAGCATTTT. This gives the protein CATSEMTGPQHF.

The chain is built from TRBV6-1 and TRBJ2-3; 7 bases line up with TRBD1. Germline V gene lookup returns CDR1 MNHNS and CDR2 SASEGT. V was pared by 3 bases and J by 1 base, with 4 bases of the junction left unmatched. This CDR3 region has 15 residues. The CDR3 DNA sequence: TGTGCCAGCAGTGAGCAGGGGACAGGCACAGATACGCAGTATTTT. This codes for CASSEQGTGTDTQYF.

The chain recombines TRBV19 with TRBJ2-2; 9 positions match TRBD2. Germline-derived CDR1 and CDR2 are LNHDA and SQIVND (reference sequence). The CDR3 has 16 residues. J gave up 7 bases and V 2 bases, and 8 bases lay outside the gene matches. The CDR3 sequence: CASSILAGKSGGELFF. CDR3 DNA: TGTGCCAGTAGTATACTAGCGGGAAAATCGGGCGGGGAGCTGTTTTTT.

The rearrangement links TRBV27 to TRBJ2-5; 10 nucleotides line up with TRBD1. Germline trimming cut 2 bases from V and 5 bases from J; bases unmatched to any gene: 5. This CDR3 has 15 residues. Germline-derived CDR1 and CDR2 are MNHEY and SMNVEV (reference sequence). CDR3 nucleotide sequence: TGTGCCAGCAGTTTAGGGACAGGGGCGGGGGAGACCCAGTACTTC. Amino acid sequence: CASSLGTGAGETQYF.

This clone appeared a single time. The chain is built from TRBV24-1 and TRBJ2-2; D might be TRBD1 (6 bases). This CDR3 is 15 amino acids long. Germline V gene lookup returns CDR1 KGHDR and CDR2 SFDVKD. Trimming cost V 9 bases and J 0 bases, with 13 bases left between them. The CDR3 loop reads CATFRGKSNTGELFF. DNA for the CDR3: TGTGCCACCTTCAGGGGAAAATCGAACACCGGGGAGCTGTTTTTT.

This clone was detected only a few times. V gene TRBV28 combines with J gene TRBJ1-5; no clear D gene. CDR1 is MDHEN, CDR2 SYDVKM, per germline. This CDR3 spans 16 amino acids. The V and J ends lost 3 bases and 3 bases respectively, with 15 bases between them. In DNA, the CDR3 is TGTGCCAGCAGTTTCCAGTACAGAACACTCAATCAGCCCCAGCATTTT. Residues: CASSFQYRTLNQPQHF. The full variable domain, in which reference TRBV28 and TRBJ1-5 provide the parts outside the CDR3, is DVKVTQSSRYLVKRTGEKVFLECVQDMDHENMFWYRQDPGLGLRLIYFSYDVKMKEKGDIPEGYSVSREKKERFSLILESASTNQTSMYLCASSFQYRTLNQPQHFGDGTRLSIL.

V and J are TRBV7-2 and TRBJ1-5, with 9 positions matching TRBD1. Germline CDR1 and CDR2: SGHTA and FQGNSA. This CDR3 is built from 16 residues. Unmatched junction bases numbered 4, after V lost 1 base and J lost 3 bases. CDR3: CASSLVGTGLNQPQHF. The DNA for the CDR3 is TGTGCCAGCAGCTTAGTAGGGACAGGGCTCAATCAGCCCCAGCATTTT.

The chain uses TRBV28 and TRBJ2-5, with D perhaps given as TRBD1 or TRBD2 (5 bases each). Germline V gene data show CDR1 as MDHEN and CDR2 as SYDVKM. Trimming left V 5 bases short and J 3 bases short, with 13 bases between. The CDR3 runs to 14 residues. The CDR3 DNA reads TGTGCCAGCAGTCCCCCCGGGACGAAAGAGACCCAGTACTTC. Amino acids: CASSPPGTKETQYF.

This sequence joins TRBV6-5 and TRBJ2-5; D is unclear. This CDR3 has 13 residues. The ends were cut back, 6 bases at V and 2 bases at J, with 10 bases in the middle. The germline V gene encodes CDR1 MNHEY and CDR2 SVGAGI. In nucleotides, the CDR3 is TGTGCCAGCAGCACGGTACTGCAAGAGACCCAGTACTTC. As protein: CASSTVLQETQYF.

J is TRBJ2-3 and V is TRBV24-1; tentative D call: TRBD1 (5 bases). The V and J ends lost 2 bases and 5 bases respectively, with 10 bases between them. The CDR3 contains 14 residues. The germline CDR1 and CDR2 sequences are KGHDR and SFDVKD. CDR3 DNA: TGTGCCACCAGTGATTCCAGGGCAGGAGATACGCAGTATTTT. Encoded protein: CATSDSRAGDTQYF.

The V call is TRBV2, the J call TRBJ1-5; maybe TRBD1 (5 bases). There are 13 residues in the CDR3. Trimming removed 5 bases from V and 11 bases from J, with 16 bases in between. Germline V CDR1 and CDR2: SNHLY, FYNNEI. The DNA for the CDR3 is TGTGCCAGCAGTCCGATCCCCCGGGGGTCCCAGCATTTT. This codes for CASSPIPRGSQHF.

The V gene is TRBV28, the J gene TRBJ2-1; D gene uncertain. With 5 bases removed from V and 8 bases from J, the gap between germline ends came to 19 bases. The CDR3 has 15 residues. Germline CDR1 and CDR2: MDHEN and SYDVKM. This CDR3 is CASSPPGWQAYEQFF. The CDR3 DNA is TGTGCCAGCAGTCCCCCCGGGTGGCAGGCCTATGAGCAGTTCTTC.